This TCR beta chain was identified in a study of T-cell memory formation after mild COVID-19 (dated by TCRdb to about 2021). With respect to the entire study: TCR sequence clusters from the two donors were largely donor specific. Two young, previously healthy adult volunteers made up the cohort, one male and one female. T-cell clones expanding and contracting after mild COVID-19 in two donors were tracked by longitudinal TCRalpha and TCRbeta repertoire sequencing. The paper as a whole reports these results and caveats: SARS-CoV-2 specificity of the second-wave clones peaking on day 37 was not confirmed. Some responding clones were detected in pre-infection memory, suggesting pre-existing cross-reactive memory T cells joined the SARS-CoV-2 response. Balanced CD4/CD8 phenotypes were observed for clones contracting from day 15 to 85, whereas a bias towards CD4+ was observed for a second wave of clones expanding from day 15 to 37. Contracting CD4+ clones were found mainly in CM and EM memory subsets, while CD8+ clones were enriched in EMRA. Only two mild cases were covered by the study, and larger cohorts that include severe cases with pre-infection samples were considered necessary.

From its cysteine to its phenylalanine, the CDR3 spans 14 amino acids. The CDR3 DNA has 42 bases and is translated from base 1. CDR1 SNHLY and CDR2 FYNNEI are derived from the germline V gene. Deletion took 7 bases off V and 2 bases off J, with a span of 14 bases between the germline ends. Instrument used: Illumina NovaSeq 6000. TCRalpha and TCRbeta cDNA libraries were built by 5'RACE with constant-segment primers, adding sample barcodes and unique molecular identifiers. Trizol reagent was used to extract RNA from every sample. Libraries were amplified in two PCR steps, with a second sample barcode and Illumina TruSeq adapters added in the second step. Sequencing of libraries was performed on an Illumina NovaSeq with 2 x 150 bp paired-end reads. Per the source publication's procedure: Demultiplexing of reads and collapsing into UMI-guided consensus sequences were performed with migec v1.2.7. Using mixcr v2.1.11, UMI consensuses were aligned to TRA and TRB V and J templates and then assembled into clonotypes. A clonotype was counted as expanded or contracted only when both edgeR and NoisET called the clonotype significant, with the noise models trained on biological replicates. For edgeR calls, the thresholds were a false discovery rate-adjusted p below 0.01 and a log2 fold-change of 1. As an exploratory analysis of dynamics, PCA with hierarchical clustering was applied to max-normalized trajectories of the 1000 most abundant clonotypes. Separately sequenced CD4+ and CD8+ repertoires were used to assign the CD4 or CD8 phenotype of responding clones. TCRdb ran its own pipeline on the public reads, namely fastp trimming at Q25 and MiXCR clone calling, and kept in-frame beta chains. Rows matching on CDR3 protein sequence are summarized as one entry with the most common DNA and genes. The V and J calls reflect TCRdb's pipeline rather than the authors' work. The sample yields around 200,000 distinct CDR3 sequences; approximately 18% were counted once. More than 3% of the sample is held by the ten biggest clonotypes.

This clonotype was observed a few times. The antigen this receptor binds is unknown. Base quality data are lacking; no much larger clone is found one base away. Ficoll-Paque density gradient centrifugation was the method used to isolate PBMCs. The specimen sequenced was PBMCs or a T cell subset sorted from them (not recorded which). Here the chain combines TRBV2 and TRBJ1-1, with no confident D gene call. This TCR came from a man aged 18 to 29 who had mild COVID-19 (a few samples of this study predate the infection). The sample titles of this study are shuffled in the database, so cell type and time point are left out; the donor was told from shared clones. Here is the DNA: TGTGCCAGCACTTCACTCGCGGCCAACACTGAAGCTTTCTTT. It encodes CASTSLAANTEAFF.